This T cell receptor beta chain comes out of a study of blood T cell repertoires in COVID-19. Study details: The study drew acute and convalescent COVID-19 samples from the United States, Italy and Spain. T cells, B-cell-depleted T cells, or PBMCs supplied cDNA or gDNA.

How the authors handled the data: Using reference gene primer amplification, nucleated cell counts were estimated. TCRdb's table, derived via immunoSEQ multiplex PCR, lists solely in-frame clones and lacks some. V, J and clone size are taken as reported in that table, and D and trimming were inferred from the DNA itself. This repertoire shows 70,000 to 90,000 clones, 86% found once; its top ten account for around 7.3%. The CDR3 length is 15 residues. Per germline, CDR1 SGDLS and CDR2 YYNGEE. The V end lost 4 bases, the J end lost 4 bases, and 17 bases lay between the germline ends. V usage is TRBV9 and J usage is TRBJ1-2; TRBD1 is a possible D gene (6 bases). Sequencing was done on a sample of peripheral blood. This TCR derives from a man over 45 with active COVID-19. CDR3 DNA: TGTGCCAGCAGCCCTCAAACAGGGACCTTCTATGGCTACACCTTC. This codes for CASSPQTGTFYGYTF. The full variable domain, with the rest looked up from reference TRBV9 and TRBJ1-2, is DSGVTQTPKHLITATGQRVTLRCSPRSGDLSVYWYQQSLDQGLQFLIQYYNGEERAKGNILERFSAQQFPDLHSELNLSSLELGDSALYFCASSPQTGTFYGYTFGSGTRLTVV.